These 15 T cell receptor beta chains share one sample of origin, sequenced in a study of cytomegalovirus exposure and HLA in healthy donors. The PCR made use of 60 Vbeta and 13 Jbeta primers. TCRdb's copy holds only in-frame clones and misses some; the assay was immunoSEQ multiplex PCR. This table has 150,000 to 200,000 clones, roughly 73% appearing once. Sequencing was performed on PBMCs. Source of these receptors: a male donor in good health and CMV-seronegative.

The chain uses TRBV4-1 and TRBJ2-7, with TRBD1 matching 10 bases. The CDR3 length is 14 residues. The germline gives CDR1 MGHRA, CDR2 YSYEKL. The J segment lost 4 bases and the V segment lost 1 base, leaving 1 base of the junction unmatched. CDR3: CASSQVDRGYEQYF. For the CDR3, the DNA is TGCGCCAGCAGCCAAGTGGACAGGGGGTACGAGCAGTACTTC.

V gene TRBV15 combines with J gene TRBJ2-7; TRBD1 is a possible D gene (5 bases). Trimming removed 2 bases from V and 5 bases from J, with 10 bases in between. The CDR3 is 13 residues long. The germline V gene has CDR1 LNHNV and CDR2 YYDKDF (reference sequence). Here the CDR3 reads CATSRQGVNEQYF. In nucleotides, the CDR3 is TGTGCCACCAGCAGACAGGGTGTCAACGAGCAGTACTTC.

The chain has TRBV7-2 and TRBJ2-4; TRBD1 aligns across 9 bases. Germline loops: CDR1 SGHTA, CDR2 FQGNSA. The CDR3 covers 18 residues. After removal of 4 bases from V and 3 bases from J, the junction contained 13 bases not matched to a gene. The CDR3 DNA reads as TGTGCCAGCAGCTGGAGTAGGACAGGGGAAGGTGTCAAAAACATTCAGTACTTC. Translation: CASSWSRTGEGVKNIQYF.

The chain links TRBV29-1 to TRBJ1-5, with unresolved D. V was cut by 4 bases and J by 0 bases, with 10 bases left in between. The CDR3 has 14 residues. Germline assignment: CDR1 SQVTM and CDR2 ANQGSEA. The CDR3 DNA reads as TGCAGCGTTGGGACGGGAGGTAGCAATCAGCCCCAGCATTTT. Amino acid sequence: CSVGTGGSNQPQHF.

This clone was seen a single time. This chain links TRBV2 with TRBJ1-6, with no clear D. The CDR3 is made up of 14 amino acids. Germline CDR1 SNHLY, CDR2 FYNNEI. The ends were cut back, 4 bases at V and 5 bases at J, with 9 bases in the middle. The CDR3 sequence is CASSGRGDNSPLHF. In DNA form, the CDR3 reads TGTGCCAGCAGTGGGCGGGGAGATAATTCACCCCTCCACTTT. Combining the CDR3 with reference TRBV2 and TRBJ1-6 gives the whole variable domain EPEVTQTPSHQVTQMGQEVILRCVPISNHLYFYWYRQILGQKVEFLVSFYNNEISEKSEIFDDQFSVERPDGSNFTLKIRSTKLEDSAMYFCASSGRGDNSPLHFGNGTRLTVT.

The chain is built from TRBV28 and TRBJ1-5; D unclear. V lost 3 bases, J lost 5 bases, and 14 bases lay in between. CDR1 MDHEN and CDR2 SYDVKM come from the germline V gene. CDR3 length equals 15 residues. The CDR3: CASSFNRGGDQPQHF. The DNA of the CDR3 is TGTGCCAGCAGTTTCAACCGGGGAGGAGATCAGCCCCAGCATTTT. The full variable domain, in which reference TRBV28 and TRBJ1-5 provide the parts outside the CDR3, is DVKVTQSSRYLVKRTGEKVFLECVQDMDHENMFWYRQDPGLGLRLIYFSYDVKMKEKGDIPEGYSVSREKKERFSLILESASTNQTSMYLCASSFNRGGDQPQHFGDGTRLSIL.

This chain joins TRBV5-4 and TRBJ2-3; tentative D call: TRBD2 (6 bases). The CDR3 runs 15 residues. Germline V gene lookup returns CDR1 SGHNT and CDR2 YYREEE (reference sequence). Deletions cut 0 bases from V and 3 bases from J, with 11 bases between. The CDR3, as DNA: TGTGCCAGCAGCTTGGGGCGGGGTCGGACAGATACGCAGTATTTT. This codes for CASSLGRGRTDTQYF.

The J gene is TRBJ1-1, the V gene TRBV5-1; 7 bases match TRBD1. V lost 4 bases and J lost 4; bases outside the gene matches: 7. Germline CDR1 reads SGHRS; CDR2 reads YFSETQ. The CDR3 totals 14 residues. The CDR3 loop reads CASSRRQGGTEAFF. In DNA, the CDR3 is TGCGCCAGCAGCCGTAGACAGGGAGGCACTGAAGCTTTCTTT.

J is TRBJ2-3 and V is TRBV5-1; the D is unclear. The CDR3 runs to 15 residues. Trimming removed 6 bases at V and 0 bases at J, with 14 bases between. Per germline, CDR1 SGHRS and CDR2 YFSETQ. CDR3 protein: CASTSDGLSTDTQYF. The CDR3 bases are TGCGCCAGCACCTCCGATGGCCTTAGCACAGATACGCAGTATTTT.

V is TRBV7-6 and J is TRBJ1-1; 7 bases match TRBD1. The CDR3 loop spans 13 amino acids. V shed 6 bases and J 5 bases; nucleotides not matched to a gene: 6. The germline gives CDR1 SGHVS, CDR2 FNYEAQ. The CDR3 region is CASRFTGETEAFF. CDR3 nucleotides: TGTGCCAGCAGATTTACAGGGGAAACTGAAGCTTTCTTT.

V is TRBV2 and J is TRBJ2-1; D is ambiguous. The germline V gene has CDR1 SNHLY and CDR2 FYNNEI. The CDR3 length is 13 residues. V was pared by 4 bases and J by 7 bases, with 11 bases between. The CDR3 DNA reads TGTGCCAGCAGTGCCCAGTGGAGAAATGAGCAGTTCTTC. Translating it yields CASSAQWRNEQFF. The full variable domain, with the rest looked up from reference TRBV2 and TRBJ2-1, is EPEVTQTPSHQVTQMGQEVILRCVPISNHLYFYWYRQILGQKVEFLVSFYNNEISEKSEIFDDQFSVERPDGSNFTLKIRSTKLEDSAMYFCASSAQWRNEQFFGPGTRLTVL.

The rearrangement links TRBV5-6 to TRBJ1-1; D perhaps matches TRBD1 (5 bases). CDR1 is SGHDT, CDR2 YYEEEE, per germline. V was cut by 1 base and J by 0 bases, with 16 bases left in between. The CDR3 loop spans 17 amino acids. CDR3 amino acids: CASSLFNGVGVNTEAFF. CDR3 DNA sequence: TGTGCCAGCAGCTTGTTTAATGGGGTAGGGGTGAACACTGAAGCTTTCTTT.

The table lists this clone with a few counts. The chain links TRBV7-9 to TRBJ2-3, with 9 bases aligning to TRBD2. This CDR3 has 17 amino acids. The V segment lost 5 bases and the J segment 0 bases; nucleotides outside the gene matches: 9. Germline values: CDR1 SEHNR, CDR2 FQNEAQ (reference sequence). CDR3 loop: CASSPRRLAGSTDTQYF. The DNA for the CDR3 is TGTGCCAGCAGCCCCCGGCGCCTAGCGGGAAGCACAGATACGCAGTATTTT.

This chain links TRBV7-9 with TRBJ2-2, with D possibly matching TRBD1 (5 bases). The V gene lost 10 bases and the J gene lost 6 bases, with 12 bases spanning the gap. CDR3 length: 12 residues. The germline V gene encodes CDR1 SEHNR and CDR2 FQNEAQ (reference sequence). Written as DNA, the CDR3 is TGTGCCACCGATGGGGCATCCGGGGAGCTGTTTTTT. Translation gives CATDGASGELFF.

This clone was seen a handful of times. This chain connects TRBV19 to TRBJ2-7; TRBD1 might be the D (5 bases). This CDR3 comprises 14 residues. CDR1 is LNHDA and CDR2 is SQIVND in the germline V gene (reference sequence). V lost 4 bases, J lost 3 bases, and 13 bases lay in between. CDR3 residues: CASSTFDQGYEQYF. As DNA, the CDR3 is TGTGCCAGTAGTACCTTTGACCAGGGCTACGAGCAGTACTTC. Complete variable domain (other parts from reference TRBV19 and TRBJ2-7): DGGITQSPKYLFRKEGQNVTLSCEQNLNHDAMYWYRQDPGQGLRLIYYSQIVNDFQKGDIAEGYSVSREKKESFPLTVTSAQKNPTAFYLCASSTFDQGYEQYFGPGTRLTVT.